The TCR beta chain described here comes from a study of blood T cell repertoires in COVID-19. This clone was counted once. Some clones are missing from TCRdb's copy, which holds only in-frame ones; the method was immunoSEQ multiplex PCR. Of 31,000 or so clones in the sample, approximately 85% are singletons; the top ten hold 7% to 7.5%. The material sequenced was peripheral blood. The receptor was derived from a human donor in a cohort sampled during active COVID-19.

The DNA of the CDR3 is TGTGCCAGTACTTCCGGGGAGCTGTTTTTT. It codes for CASTSGELFF. The rearrangement links TRBV21-1 to TRBJ2-2; no check of the table's D call, TRBD2, against the DNA was made. TRBV21-1 is tagged as a pseudogene. The length of the CDR3 is 10 residues.